This TCR beta chain is drawn from a study of OX40 agonist ivuxolimab in advanced cancers. The data were produced by immunoSEQ multiplex PCR, yet TCRdb's version contains in-frame clones alone and is incomplete. The table includes fewer than 20,000 clones, around 88% detected once. It was autoimmune disease history or systemic immunosuppression that excluded patients. The CDR3 covers 14 residues. Germline-derived CDR1 and CDR2 are WSHSY and SAAADI. V lost 5 bases and J 0 bases, leaving 8 bases between the germline ends. This rearrangement joins TRBV10-2 to TRBJ2-1; TRBD2 is a possible D gene (6 bases). The source was CD4+ or CD8+ T cells sorted from blood, collected in a trial of the OX40 agonist ivuxolimab. This clonotype was obtained from an adult with an advanced solid tumor such as melanoma, head and neck, liver or kidney cancer. CDR3 nucleotides: TGCGCCAGCAGTTGGACTAACTCCTACAATGAGCAGTTCTTC. Protein: CASSWTNSYNEQFF.